One sample yielded the 25 T cell receptor beta chains listed below, sequenced in a study of human T cells and chemical hapten exposure. TCRdb re-called the RACE reads through MiXCR, storing one row per CDR3 protein. The repertoire holds 110,000 or so distinct CDR3 sequences, with less than 10% as singletons. Time point given: patch test 2, 6 weeks after DPC sensitization. Treatment given: therapeutic diphenylcyclopropenone sensitization with weekly scalp DPC. This material consisted of whole blood, taken in connection with sensitization to the hapten diphenylcyclopropenone (DPC). The origin of the receptors is a woman aged 40 to 50 with alopecia areata. Some clones in this sample may be carry-over from other donors' samples.

This clonotype was recorded at least ten times. The genes are TRBV28 and TRBJ1-5, with unresolved D. The CDR3 sequence is 16 residues long. The germline V gene has CDR1 MDHEN and CDR2 SYDVKM. V lost 6 bases to trimming and J lost 2 bases, with 17 bases between them. The CDR3 loop is CASSPAGEGGNQPQHF. CDR3 DNA: TGTGCCAGCAGCCCCGCTGGGGAGGGAGGCAATCAGCCCCAGCATTTT.

This clonotype was seen a few times. This chain joins TRBV11-2 and TRBJ1-2; D call uncertain. The germline CDR1 and CDR2 sequences are SGHAT and FQNNGV. The ends were cut back, 0 bases at V and 4 bases at J, with 9 bases in the middle. This CDR3 is 14 amino acids long. CDR3 loop: CASSLDPGAYGYTF. In DNA form, the CDR3 reads TGTGCCAGCAGCTTAGACCCAGGTGCCTATGGCTACACCTTC.

Many counts were recorded for this clonotype. V usage is TRBV10-3 and J usage is TRBJ1-4; 7 positions agree with TRBD1. CDR3 length: 15 amino acids. V trimming: 5 bases; J trimming: 8 bases; junction bases outside the gene matches: 11. Germline CDR1 is ENHRY and CDR2 is SYGVKD. Written as DNA, the CDR3 is TGTGCCATCAGTCAAGAGCCGGGACAGAGGGAAAAACTGTTTTTT. It yields the protein CAISQEPGQREKLFF.

This clonotype appeared a few times. The chain employs TRBV30 and TRBJ1-1; the match to TRBD1 covers 10 bases. V was clipped by 4 bases and J by 7 bases; unmatched bases: 3. Germline values: CDR1 GTSNPN, CDR2 SVGIG (reference sequence). The CDR3 runs to 12 residues. CDR3 amino acids: CAWTRTGGEAFF. CDR3 sequence (DNA): TGTGCCTGGACACGGACAGGGGGTGAAGCTTTCTTT.

CDR3 sequence (DNA): TGTGCCAGCAGCCAAGTAGCAGGGGTTAATGAAAAACTGTTTTTT. Its translation is CASSQVAGVNEKLFF. The V call is TRBV14, the J call TRBJ1-4; D perhaps matches TRBD1 (6 bases). This CDR3 is built from 15 residues. CDR1 SGHDN and CDR2 FVKESK come from the germline V gene. Trimming removed 1 base at V and 4 bases at J, with 10 bases between.

This clonotype was observed many times. The chain uses TRBV4-1 and TRBJ2-1; D perhaps matches TRBD1 (5 bases). This CDR3 region has 18 residues. V lost 0 bases and J 8 bases, leaving 23 bases between the germline ends. CDR1 is MGHRA, CDR2 YSYEKL, per germline. Here the CDR3 reads CASSQDFMGPSLHDEQFF. The CDR3 DNA sequence: TGCGCCAGCAGCCAAGATTTCATGGGGCCATCTTTACACGATGAGCAGTTCTTC.

This rearrangement joins TRBV7-9 to TRBJ2-2; D is uncertain. The CDR3 is 13 amino acids. Trimming removed 4 bases at V and 9 bases at J, with 12 bases between. Germline-derived CDR1 and CDR2 are SEHNR and FQNEAQ (reference sequence). The CDR3 DNA reads TGTGCCAGCAGCTCTACTCTTTCCAGGGAGCTGTTTTTT. Amino acids: CASSSTLSRELFF.

V and J are TRBV5-6 and TRBJ2-7; 8 bases agree with TRBD1. J was trimmed by 1 base and V by 4 bases; bases with no gene match: 13. Germline V gene data show CDR1 as SGHDT and CDR2 as YYEEEE. This CDR3 is built from 17 residues. The CDR3 spells CASSIPRQGLLSYEQYF. CDR3 coding DNA: TGTGCCAGCAGCATTCCACGACAGGGGCTTTTGTCCTACGAGCAGTACTTC.

This clonotype was seen ten or more times. This chain uses TRBV12-3 or TRBV12-4 with TRBJ1-5; tentatively, D is TRBD1 (5 bases). The CDR3 consists of 15 residues. The V end lost 6 bases, the J end lost 5 bases, and 17 bases lay between the germline ends. The CDR3, as DNA: TGTGCCAGCAGAGCCGGGACTGGGGGATATCAGCCCCAGCATTTT. Translation: CASRAGTGGYQPQHF.

The rearrangement uses TRBV6-5 and TRBJ1-1, with D possibly being TRBD1 (5 bases). This CDR3 is 15 amino acids long. Germline V gives CDR1 MNHEY, CDR2 SVGAGI. The germline V and J ends were trimmed by 0 bases and 1 base, with 9 bases remaining between them. DNA for the CDR3: TGTGCCAGCAGTTACTCATGGGGGTCGAACACTGAAGCTTTCTTT. Its translation is CASSYSWGSNTEAFF.

The chain employs TRBV3-1 and TRBJ2-2; no clear D. CDR1 and CDR2 from the germline V gene are LGHDT and YNNKEL (reference sequence). Trimming removed 0 bases at V and 8 bases at J, with 7 bases between. The CDR3 covers 13 residues. For the CDR3, the DNA is TGTGCCAGCAGCCAAGAAGGCATAGGGGAGCTGTTTTTT. Amino acid sequence: CASSQEGIGELFF.

This clonotype was detected ten times or more. This chain joins TRBV10-1 and TRBJ2-4, with 7 positions matching TRBD2. The CDR3 length is 15 residues. V was clipped by 0 bases and J by 1 base; unmatched bases: 0. In germline, CDR1 is WNHNN, CDR2 SYGVQD (reference sequence). The DNA for the CDR3 is TGCGCCAGCAGTGAGTCGGGGGGGGCCAAAAACATTCAGTACTTC. This translates into CASSESGGAKNIQYF.

In the case of this clonotype: A much larger clone lies one base from this, so it may be a read error. V is TRBV3-1 and J is TRBJ2-3, with a weak D call TRBD1 (5 bases). Between the trimmed V and J ends, which lost 2 bases and 2 bases, there was a span of 11 bases. The CDR3 is made up of 15 amino acids. Germline CDR1 is LGHDT and CDR2 is YNNKEL (reference sequence). CDR3 sequence: CASSQRIGATDTQYF. The CDR3 DNA reads TGTGCCAGCAGCCAAAGGATAGGGGCCACAGATACGCAGTATTTT.

The chain is built from TRBV20-1 and TRBJ1-5, with D possibly being TRBD1 (5 bases). V was pared by 2 bases and J by 6 bases, with 14 bases between. The CDR3 covers 14 residues. CDR1 is DFQATT and CDR2 is SNEGSKA in the germline V gene (reference sequence). Here the CDR3 reads CSARMVAGGQPQHF. The CDR3 DNA reads as TGCAGTGCTAGAATGGTGGCCGGGGGTCAGCCCCAGCATTTT.

The chain is built from TRBV7-9 and TRBJ1-4; a weak D match, TRBD1 (6 bases). The CDR3 has 12 amino acids. The V end was cut by 10 bases, the J end by 4 bases, with 10 bases between. Germline lookup yields CDR1 SEHNR and CDR2 FQNEAQ (reference sequence). The CDR3 loop is CATGQSNEKLFF. In DNA, the CDR3 is TGTGCCACCGGACAGAGTAATGAAAAACTGTTTTTT.

There are many counts of this clonotype. The chain recombines TRBV7-9 with TRBJ1-6; D is perhaps TRBD1 (5 bases). The CDR3 sequence is 15 residues long. The germline CDR1 and CDR2 sequences are SEHNR and FQNEAQ (reference sequence). V lost 5 bases to trimming and J lost 8 bases, with 16 bases between them. The CDR3 reads CASSRGVVEYSPLHF. The CDR3 DNA is TGTGCCAGCAGCCGGGGGGTGGTAGAATATTCACCCCTCCACTTT.

The V gene is TRBV7-8, the J gene TRBJ1-1, with D unclear. Trimming cost V 6 bases and J 4 bases, with 15 bases left between them. CDR3 length: 14 residues. Germline loops: CDR1 SGHVS, CDR2 FQNEAQ. The CDR3 sequence is CASSWTPDGTEAFF. CDR3 nucleotide sequence: TGTGCCAGCAGTTGGACTCCCGATGGCACTGAAGCTTTCTTT.

This clonotype was counted a few times. CDR3 residues: CASSYGRSFIANYGYTF. In DNA, the CDR3 is TGTGCCAGCAGTTACGGCAGAAGCTTCATAGCTAACTATGGCTACACCTTC. V gene TRBV6-5 combines with J gene TRBJ1-2; D unresolved. There are 17 residues in the CDR3. V lost 2 bases, J lost 0 bases, and 16 bases lay in between. Germline V gene data show CDR1 as MNHEY and CDR2 as SVGAGI.

This clonotype turned up a few times. The V call is TRBV7-9, the J call TRBJ1-1, with D perhaps matching TRBD1 (5 bases). V lost 5 bases to trimming and J lost 1 base, with 14 bases between them. This CDR3 is 15 amino acids long. The V gene's germline CDR1 is SEHNR and CDR2 FQNEAQ (reference sequence). CDR3 DNA sequence: TGTGCCAGCAGCCAGCGCCAGGACAAGAACACTGAAGCTTTCTTT. Translated: CASSQRQDKNTEAFF.

The chain employs TRBV28 and TRBJ2-3; D possibly corresponds to TRBD2 (6 bases). V was pared by 6 bases and J by 2 bases, with 15 bases between. The CDR3 extends over 15 amino acids. Per germline, CDR1 MDHEN and CDR2 SYDVKM. This chain's CDR3 is CASRGTVGVTDTQYF. CDR3 bases: TGTGCCAGCAGGGGGACTGTAGGAGTCACAGATACGCAGTATTTT.

This clonotype has more than one count but fewer than ten. V gene TRBV7-2 combines with J gene TRBJ2-7; the D is unclear. Looked up from germline, CDR1 is SGHTA and CDR2 is FQGNSA. The CDR3 loop spans 12 amino acids. Trimming shortened V by 6 bases and J by 2 bases, and 8 bases separated the two germline ends. The CDR3 is CASSQTTYEQYF. Written as DNA, the CDR3 is TGTGCCAGCAGTCAGACCACCTACGAGCAGTACTTC.

The chain joins TRBV29-1 to TRBJ1-5; tentative D call: TRBD1 (6 bases). Germline V gene data show CDR1 as SQVTM and CDR2 as ANQGSEA. V dropped 7 bases and J dropped 4 bases, with 17 bases sitting between them. The CDR3 sequence is 14 residues long. CDR3 sequence: CSATTGLGNQPQHF. CDR3 DNA: TGCAGCGCAACTACAGGGTTGGGGAATCAGCCCCAGCATTTT.

The chain combines TRBV4-3 with TRBJ2-7; maybe TRBD1 (6 bases). Germline V gene sequence: CDR1 LGHNA, CDR2 YSLEER. V was clipped by 1 base and J by 6 bases, with 10 bases between them. The CDR3 is made up of 13 amino acids. DNA for the CDR3: TGCGCCAGCAGCCAAGGGCCCAGGGGCGAGCAGTACTTC. This translates into CASSQGPRGEQYF.

This clonotype was recorded at least ten times. The chain uses TRBV6-5 and TRBJ1-6; possible D gene TRBD1, 5 bases. This CDR3 contains 14 residues. Trimming took off 5 bases at V and 7 bases at J, with 12 bases between the two ends. Germline V gene lookup returns CDR1 MNHEY and CDR2 SVGAGI. DNA for the CDR3: TGTGCCAGCAGTAGGGACGGACCCAATTCACCCCTCCACTTT. Translated, it gives CASSRDGPNSPLHF.

This clonotype was found a few times. This rearrangement joins TRBV27 to TRBJ2-7, with a possible D match to TRBD1 (5 bases). The V and J ends lost 4 bases and 4 bases respectively, with 14 bases between them. Germline CDR1 is MNHEY and CDR2 is SMNVEV (reference sequence). The CDR3 has 14 amino acids. Here the CDR3 reads CASSSWGKGYEQYF. Here the CDR3 DNA reads TGTGCCAGCAGTTCTTGGGGCAAGGGGTACGAGCAGTACTTC.